Below, 23 T cell receptor beta chains from the same sample are listed, as sequenced in a study of T cell repertoires in cytomegalovirus infection. No antigen is known for these receptors. TCRdb redid the calling of the reads with MiXCR, one entry per CDR3 protein. The data contain about 830,000 distinct CDR3 sequences, 32% of them singletons. The sample was cultured CD8+ T cells from PBMCs, taken from culture after CMV antigen stimulation. Receptor source: a human donor in good health (CMV status not recorded). Some clones in this sample may be carry-over from other donors' samples.

The chain recombines TRBV7-6 with TRBJ1-1; D unclear. Trimming stripped 7 bases from V and 4 bases from J, with 16 bases between. Germline lookup yields CDR1 SGHVS and CDR2 FNYEAQ. The CDR3 spans 14 residues. Here the CDR3 DNA reads TGTGCCAGCACCCTAGGAGTGGGAGGCACTGAAGCTTTCTTT. Its protein is CASTLGVGGTEAFF.

The rearrangement uses TRBV7-6 and TRBJ1-2; TRBD1 might be the D (6 bases). This CDR3 is 16 amino acids long. V was pared by 3 bases and J by 2 bases, with 16 bases between. CDR1 and CDR2 from the germline V gene are SGHVS and FNYEAQ. The CDR3 sequence: CASSLAPSGENYGYTF. Written as DNA, the CDR3 is TGTGCCAGCAGCTTGGCACCGTCAGGGGAGAACTATGGCTACACCTTC.

This clonotype was counted only a few times. The gene calls are TRBV6-2 or TRBV6-3 and TRBJ1-4; D is ambiguous. Germline V gene lookup returns CDR1 MNHEY and CDR2 SVGEGT. Trimming removed 1 base at V and 0 bases at J, with 9 bases between. CDR3 length: 16 amino acids. The CDR3 DNA follows: TGTGCCAGCAGTTACTTCAGACCCACAACTAATGAAAAACTGTTTTTT. As protein: CASSYFRPTTNEKLFF.

The rearrangement uses TRBV7-9 and TRBJ1-5, with D unclear. Trimming stripped 6 bases from V and 3 bases from J, with 12 bases between. Germline-derived CDR1 and CDR2 are SEHNR and FQNEAQ (reference sequence). The CDR3 sequence is 14 residues long. CDR3 DNA: TGTGCCAGCAGTTCCGCATGGAACAATCAGCCCCAGCATTTT. Protein sequence: CASSSAWNNQPQHF.

This clonotype has more than one count but fewer than ten. The J gene is TRBJ2-3, the V gene TRBV7-6; no clear D. Germline V lookup: CDR1 SGHVS, CDR2 FNYEAQ. V dropped 2 bases and J dropped 1 base, with 10 bases sitting between them. The CDR3 is 15 amino acids. CDR3 amino acids: CASSLSPAGTDTQYF. CDR3 nucleotide sequence: TGTGCCAGCAGCTTATCTCCGGCTGGCACAGATACGCAGTATTTT.

A note on this clonotype: The likely explanation is a read error, given a far larger clone one base away. The rearrangement links TRBV7-6 to TRBJ2-7; the D gene is possibly TRBD2 (6 bases). This CDR3 has 13 amino acids. CDR1 SGHVS and CDR2 FNYEAQ come from the germline V gene. In DNA form, the CDR3 reads TGTGCCAGAAGCTTGGGACTGTCCTACGAGCAGTACTTC. Protein product: CARSLGLSYEQYF.

The chain employs TRBV7-4 and TRBJ1-5, with D possibly TRBD1 on 6 matching bases. V gave up 5 bases and J gave up 4 bases, with 15 bases separating them. The CDR3 is made up of 15 amino acids. Germline lookup yields CDR1 SGHVT and CDR2 SQSDAQ. This chain's CDR3 is CASSRDGQKNQPQHF. The DNA of the CDR3 is TGTGCCAGCAGCAGGGATGGACAGAAGAATCAGCCCCAGCATTTT.

This clonotype was picked up many times. V usage is TRBV27 and J usage is TRBJ1-1; D is undetermined. Per germline, CDR1 MNHEY and CDR2 SMNVEV (reference sequence). The CDR3 has 14 amino acids. Trimming removed 4 bases from V and 2 bases from J, with 11 bases in between. The DNA for the CDR3 is TGTGCCAGCAGTTCAGGAATAGGAAACACTGAAGCTTTCTTT. Its protein product is CASSSGIGNTEAFF.

V and J are TRBV10-3 and TRBJ2-7; 7 bases are a match to TRBD2. There are 13 residues in the CDR3. J was trimmed by 7 bases and V by 11 bases; bases with no gene match: 14. Germline assignment: CDR1 ENHRY and CDR2 SYGVKD. This CDR3 is CAYLVGSAGEQYF. The CDR3 bases are TGTGCCTACCTGGTGGGATCAGCGGGGGAGCAGTACTTC.

This chain uses TRBV4-1 with TRBJ1-6; D possibly corresponds to TRBD1 (5 bases). Trimming pared 1 base from V and 2 bases from J, leaving 15 bases between. This CDR3 region has 18 residues. The germline V gene has CDR1 MGHRA and CDR2 YSYEKL. For the CDR3, the DNA is TGCGCCAGCAGCCAAGCCGGGCAGGGTGGGACCTATAATTCACCCCTCCACTTT. It yields the protein CASSQAGQGGTYNSPLHF.

A remark on this clonotype: At one boundary the junction diverges from the germline segment, which might be a read error. The V and J genes are TRBV7-6 and TRBJ2-2, with D perhaps TRBD1 or TRBD2 (6 bases each). This CDR3 region has 17 residues. Germline lookup yields CDR1 SGHVS and CDR2 FNYEAQ. The CDR3 loop reads CVSSLLGGSADTGELFF. Here the CDR3 DNA reads TGTGTCAGCAGCCTACTAGGGGGGAGCGCGGACACCGGGGAGCTGTTTTTT.

The chain uses TRBV29-1 and TRBJ2-3; 8 bases fit TRBD2. Germline V gives CDR1 SQVTM, CDR2 ANQGSEA. The J segment lost 2 bases and the V segment lost 6 bases, leaving 22 bases of the junction unmatched. The CDR3 contains 19 residues. CDR3 in amino acids: CSVALAAGGPPRLTDTQYF. CDR3 sequence (DNA): TGCAGCGTCGCCCTAGCGGCGGGGGGCCCGCCCCGCCTCACAGATACGCAGTATTTT.

This clonotype was observed at least ten times. The rearrangement joins TRBV12-3 or TRBV12-4 to TRBJ1-2, with 10 bases aligning to TRBD1. This CDR3 is built from 16 residues. The J segment lost 4 bases and the V segment lost 5 bases, leaving 10 bases of the junction unmatched. CDR3 nucleotide sequence: TGTGCCAGCAGTCCGTCGGGACAGGGGTTGACCTATGGCTACACCTTC. Translated, it gives CASSPSGQGLTYGYTF.

This clonotype was recorded at least ten times. The V call is TRBV7-2, the J call TRBJ2-7; a weak D match, TRBD2 (7 bases). This CDR3 is 18 amino acids long. V was clipped by 4 bases and J by 2 bases, with 24 bases between them. Germline CDR1 and CDR2: SGHTA and FQGNSA. CDR3 residues: CASSSSRGKWGGTYEQYF. The CDR3 DNA sequence: TGTGCCAGCAGCTCCTCCCGGGGGAAGTGGGGGGGCACCTACGAGCAGTACTTC.

CDR3 amino acids: CASSVGQGTEQYV. The CDR3 bases are TGTGCCAGCAGCGTAGGCCAGGGAACCGAGCAGTACGTC. This sequence joins TRBV9 and TRBJ2-7, with D tentatively TRBD1 (5 bases). V was clipped by 0 bases and J by 6 bases, with 10 bases between them. The germline CDR1 and CDR2 sequences are SGDLS and YYNGEE. The CDR3 runs to 13 residues.

V is TRBV12-3 or TRBV12-4 and J is TRBJ2-3; D might be TRBD1 (6 bases). V was trimmed by 0 bases and J by 2 bases, leaving 9 bases between them. The CDR3 consists of 15 residues. Here the CDR3 reads CASSLAGAVTDTQYF. Written as DNA, the CDR3 is TGTGCCAGCAGTTTAGCGGGGGCGGTCACAGATACGCAGTATTTT.

This clonotype appeared a few times. The J gene is TRBJ2-2, the V gene TRBV3-1, with 7 bases aligning to TRBD1. The CDR3 extends over 15 amino acids. Trimming removed 6 bases from V and 3 bases from J; junction bases left unmatched: 7. Looked up from germline, CDR1 is LGHDT and CDR2 is YNNKEL (reference sequence). The CDR3 sequence: CASRSTGEDTGELFF. CDR3 nucleotide sequence: TGTGCCAGCAGGTCCACAGGGGAAGACACCGGGGAGCTGTTTTTT.

This clonotype was counted a few times. The rearrangement links TRBV29-1 to TRBJ2-1, with TRBD2 matching over 8 bases. Germline CDR1 is SQVTM and CDR2 is ANQGSEA. CDR3 length equals 16 residues. The ends lost 1 base at V and 7 bases at J; junction bases unmatched: 12. Here the CDR3 reads CSVEVLSGGFENEQFF. The DNA for the CDR3 is TGCAGCGTTGAAGTTTTAAGCGGGGGTTTTGAAAATGAGCAGTTCTTC.

This clonotype has more than one count but fewer than ten. The chain uses TRBV7-9 and TRBJ2-2, with D unresolved. The CDR3 length is 15 residues. CDR1 is SEHNR, CDR2 FQNEAQ, per germline (reference sequence). The germline V and J ends were trimmed by 5 bases and 0 bases, with 10 bases remaining between them. In DNA form, the CDR3 reads TGTGCCAGCAGCCCACACACGGCGAACACCGGGGAGCTGTTTTTT. As protein: CASSPHTANTGELFF.

This clonotype was found many times. The chain has TRBV7-8 and TRBJ2-5; perhaps TRBD2 as D (5 bases). The V and J ends lost 2 bases and 5 bases respectively, with 12 bases between them. Per the germline V gene, CDR1 is SGHVS and CDR2 is FQNEAQ. The CDR3 has 14 residues. The CDR3 DNA sequence: TGTGCCAGCAGCTTATACCTGGGCGGGGAGACCCAGTACTTC. Translated: CASSLYLGGETQYF.

The chain uses TRBV5-6 and TRBJ2-2; perhaps TRBD1 as D (6 bases). CDR3 length: 13 amino acids. Germline assignment: CDR1 SGHDT and CDR2 YYEEEE. Between the trimmed V and J ends, which lost 6 bases and 7 bases, there was a span of 13 bases. CDR3 bases: TGTGCCAGCATCATACAGGGCTTCGGGGAGCTGTTTTTT. Translated: CASIIQGFGELFF.

This clonotype showed up just a few times. This chain connects TRBV6-5 to TRBJ2-7; 7 bases align to TRBD1. Germline V gene sequence: CDR1 MNHEY, CDR2 SVGAGI. Trimming cost V 4 bases and J 0 bases; bases outside gene matches: 3. The CDR3 has 14 residues. Written as DNA, the CDR3 is TGTGCCAGCAGTTTTGCAGGGGGCTCCTACGAGCAGTACTTC. It is translated as CASSFAGGSYEQYF.

At least ten counts were recorded for this clonotype. The rearrangement joins TRBV7-6 to TRBJ1-2; 10 positions match TRBD1. CDR1 and CDR2 from the germline V gene are SGHVS and FNYEAQ. Germline trimming cut 1 base from V and 6 bases from J; bases unmatched to any gene: 5. The CDR3 covers 15 residues. The CDR3 DNA sequence: TGTGCCAGCAGCTTAGGTCCCGGGACAGGGGATGGCTACACCTTC. Translating gives CASSLGPGTGDGYTF.